One sample yielded the 18 T cell receptor beta chains listed below, sequenced in a study of T cell responses to AZD1222 COVID-19 vaccine listed by TCRdb under 2021. The method was the immunoSEQ multiplex PCR assay. As stored in TCRdb, this immuneACCESS dataset retains in-frame rearrangements with V and J assigned. A fraction of the clones does not appear; measured against another copy, unresolved V genes explain less than half of the discrepancy, and the remainder lacks a known reason. A total of about 120,000 clones appear in this sample, about 90% of them only once. The top ten clones comprise 6.5% to 8.5% of the sample. This specimen's time point label, interpreted: baseline before first vaccination. Material: peripheral blood, obtained on day 0 of AZD1222 vaccination. The receptors stem from an adult in good health.

The genes are TRBV7-3 and TRBJ2-1; 8 bases are a match to TRBD2. This CDR3 is 14 amino acids long. V lost 0 bases to trimming and J lost 9 bases; unmatched junction nucleotides: 4. Germline-derived CDR1 and CDR2 are SGHTA and FQGTGA. DNA for the CDR3: TGTGCCAGCAGCTTAACGTCGAGCGGGGGTGAGCAGTTCTTC. Its translation is CASSLTSSGGEQFF.

The chain employs TRBV6-5 and TRBJ1-1, with D unclear. CDR1 MNHEY and CDR2 SVGAGI come from the germline V gene. Trimming stripped 2 bases from V and 8 bases from J, with 12 bases between. The CDR3 has 13 residues. The CDR3 nucleotides read TGTGCCAGCAGTTACGGTCAGCTTCAAGAAGCTTTCTTT. It encodes CASSYGQLQEAFF.

This clone has a single count. The chain links TRBV18 to TRBJ1-3, with no clear D. V gave up 0 bases and J gave up 5 bases, with 11 bases separating them. From germline, CDR1 is KGHSH and CDR2 LQKENI. The CDR3 extends over 15 amino acids. CDR3 sequence: CASSPPSSSRNTIYF. CDR3 in DNA: TGTGCCAGCTCACCACCTTCCAGTAGCCGAAACACCATATATTTT. Filled out from reference TRBV18 and TRBJ1-3, the complete variable domain reads NAGVMQNPRHLVRRRGQEARLRCSPMKGHSHVYWYRQLPEEGLKFMVYLQKENIIDESGMPKERFSAEFPKEGPSILRIQQVVRGDSAAYFCASSPPSSSRNTIYFGEGSWLTVV.

The rearrangement links TRBV4-1 to TRBJ2-5; D call uncertain. The CDR3 length is 12 residues. V lost 0 bases and J 5 bases, leaving 4 bases between the germline ends. Germline V lookup: CDR1 MGHRA, CDR2 YSYEKL. As DNA, the CDR3 is TGCGCCAGCAGCCAAGATCAGGAGACCCAGTACTTC. Translating it yields CASSQDQETQYF.

This chain uses TRBV30 with TRBJ1-2; D is possibly TRBD1 (5 bases). Looked up from germline, CDR1 is GTSNPN and CDR2 is SVGIG (reference sequence). The CDR3 is 14 amino acids. The V end was cut by 2 bases, the J end by 8 bases, with 18 bases between. CDR3 sequence (DNA): TGTGCCTGGAGTCCCCGGGGCAGGGTGAGGGGCTACACCTTC. Protein product: CAWSPRGRVRGYTF.

The chain carries TRBV12-3 or TRBV12-4 and TRBJ1-5; a possible D gene is TRBD1 (5 bases). V was clipped by 2 bases and J by 5 bases, with 7 bases between them. The CDR3 is 13 amino acids. The CDR3 region is CASSLQGYQPQHF. The CDR3, as DNA: TGTGCCAGCAGTTTACAGGGTTATCAGCCCCAGCATTTT.

The CDR3 region is CASSQAPTGGKRNTIYF. The CDR3 DNA sequence: TGTGCCAGCAGCCAAGCCCCCACAGGGGGGAAAAGAAACACCATATATTTT. The chain has TRBV4-2 and TRBJ1-3; the match to TRBD1 covers 8 bases. CDR3 length: 17 amino acids. Per the germline V gene, CDR1 is LGHNA and CDR2 is YNFKEQ. Unmatched junction bases numbered 10, after V lost 1 base and J lost 5 bases.

The chain carries TRBV7-9 and TRBJ2-7; 10 nucleotides align to TRBD1. From germline, CDR1 is SEHNR and CDR2 FQNEAQ (reference sequence). The CDR3 is 13 amino acids. The V and J ends lost 5 bases and 4 bases, in that order; junction bases with no gene match: 2. The CDR3 reads CASSRDRGYEQYF. The CDR3 DNA reads TGTGCCAGCAGCCGGGACAGGGGTTACGAGCAGTACTTC.

V usage is TRBV3-1 (or the pseudogene TRBV3-2) and J usage is TRBJ1-4, with a weak D call TRBD1 (5 bases). Looked up from germline, CDR1 is LGHDT and CDR2 is YNNKEL (reference sequence). This CDR3 is built from 17 residues. Trimming left V 1 base short and J 1 base short, with 13 bases between. CDR3 residues: CASSQGPQGLTNEKLFF. Here the CDR3 DNA reads TGTGCCAGCAGCCAAGGTCCCCAGGGTCTAACTAATGAAAAACTGTTTTTT.

The chain links TRBV2 to TRBJ1-2, with D maybe TRBD1 (6 bases). The CDR3 has 15 residues. Germline V gene data show CDR1 as SNHLY and CDR2 as FYNNEI. Trimming stripped 8 bases from V and 8 bases from J, with 24 bases between. The CDR3 DNA reads as TGTGCCAGCGGGCCCACGAGCGGGACACCCCCCGGCTACACCTTC. Encoded protein: CASGPTSGTPPGYTF.

The gene calls are TRBV9 and TRBJ1-6; the match to TRBD1 covers 7 bases. CDR3 length: 13 residues. Germline CDR1 is SGDLS and CDR2 is YYNGEE. Germline trimming cut 0 bases from V and 9 bases from J; bases unmatched to any gene: 0. The CDR3: CASSVAGGSPLHF. In nucleotides, the CDR3 is TGTGCCAGCAGCGTAGCAGGGGGTTCACCCCTCCACTTT.

V and J are TRBV3-1 (or the pseudogene TRBV3-2) and TRBJ1-2; D remains ambiguous. V lost 0 bases, J lost 6 bases, and 14 bases lay in between. CDR1 LGHDT and CDR2 YNNKEL come from the germline V gene (reference sequence). The CDR3 runs to 15 residues. CDR3 loop: CASSQDLTVGHGYTF. Here the CDR3 DNA reads TGTGCCAGCAGCCAAGATCTTACAGTAGGTCATGGCTACACCTTC.

This chain joins TRBV5-6 and TRBJ2-7; TRBD2 agrees at 9 bases. V lost 4 bases, J lost 0 bases, and 5 bases stayed unmatched. Germline lookup yields CDR1 SGHDT and CDR2 YYEEEE. This CDR3 comprises 15 residues. The CDR3 sequence is CASSELAGSSYEQYF. The CDR3 DNA follows: TGTGCCAGCAGCGAACTAGCGGGTAGCTCCTACGAGCAGTACTTC.

The table lists this clone with a count of one. The rearrangement links TRBV5-1 to TRBJ2-7; D is uncertain. CDR1 and CDR2 from the germline V gene are SGHRS and YFSETQ. Trimming stripped 0 bases from V and 2 bases from J, with 9 bases between. The length of the CDR3 is 14 residues. CDR3 coding DNA: TGCGCCAGCAGCTTGGCCTCAAGGGCCTACGAGCAGTACTTC. Translation: CASSLASRAYEQYF. Together with reference TRBV5-1 and TRBJ2-7, the CDR3 gives the full variable domain: KAGVTQTPRYLIKTRGQQVTLSCSPISGHRSVSWYQQTPGQGLQFLFEYFSETQRNKGNFPGRFSGRQFSNSRSEMNVSTLELGDSALYLCASSLASRAYEQYFGPGTRLTVT.

The chain carries TRBV2 and TRBJ2-3; TRBD1 matches at 8 bases. CDR1 is SNHLY and CDR2 is FYNNEI in the germline V gene. The CDR3 is 15 residues long. Trimming took 5 bases from V and 0 from J; bases not matched to a gene: 4. The CDR3 protein is CASSLTGASTDTQYF. The CDR3 coding sequence is TGTGCCAGCAGTTTGACAGGGGCTAGCACAGATACGCAGTATTTT.

The chain joins TRBV5-5 to TRBJ1-1; a weak D match, TRBD1 (6 bases). The CDR3 is 14 residues long. From germline, CDR1 is SGHKS and CDR2 YYEKEE (reference sequence). Deletions cut 1 base from V and 4 bases from J, with 11 bases between. Here the CDR3 reads CASSLSGEGTEAFF. CDR3 DNA: TGTGCCAGCAGCTTGTCAGGGGAGGGCACTGAAGCTTTCTTT.

This sequence joins TRBV10-3 and TRBJ1-1; 9 bases line up with TRBD1. Germline V gives CDR1 ENHRY, CDR2 SYGVKD. V dropped 4 bases and J dropped 1; count of bases not matched to a gene: 4. CDR3 size: 15 residues. The CDR3 spells CAISVRTGENTEAFF. CDR3 sequence (DNA): TGTGCCATCAGTGTTCGGACAGGGGAGAACACTGAAGCTTTCTTT.

The chain links TRBV28 to TRBJ1-4; D is unclear. Germline V lookup: CDR1 MDHEN, CDR2 SYDVKM. V lost 7 bases and J lost 2, with 8 bases in between. The CDR3 runs 13 residues. CDR3 protein: CASTPETNEKLFF. The CDR3 DNA sequence: TGTGCCAGCACCCCGGAGACTAATGAAAAACTGTTTTTT.